The present entry profiles one TCR beta chain with its context. CDR1 and CDR2 from the germline V gene are MNHEY and SMNVEV (reference sequence). V lost 2 bases and J lost 4, with 13 bases in between. The CDR3 totals 15 residues. This entry comes from a study of blood T cell repertoires in COVID-19. Study background: Both acute and convalescent COVID-19 samples were obtained from the United States, Italy and Spain. PBMCs, B-cell-depleted T cells, or T cells were the source of the cDNA or gDNA that made up the material.

Followed over time, Seattle patients had been enrolled while infection was active. Original methodology: By means of reference gene primer amplification, nucleated cell counts were estimated. Sequenced by immunoSEQ multiplex PCR; TCRdb stores in-frame clones only, minus some. V, J and clone size are taken as reported in that table, and D and trimming were inferred from the DNA itself. The sample comprises fewer than 350,000 clones, about 93% of which are singletons, and about 7% rests with the top ten. The V gene is TRBV27, the J gene TRBJ2-3; TRBD2 might be the D (6 bases). This clonotype was obtained from a woman aged 25 to 45 with COVID-19, enrolled during active disease. The material sequenced was peripheral blood. CDR3 sequence reads: CASSLMGGRPDTQYF. Written as DNA, the CDR3 is TGTGCCAGCAGTTTAATGGGGGGTCGCCCAGATACGCAGTATTTT.